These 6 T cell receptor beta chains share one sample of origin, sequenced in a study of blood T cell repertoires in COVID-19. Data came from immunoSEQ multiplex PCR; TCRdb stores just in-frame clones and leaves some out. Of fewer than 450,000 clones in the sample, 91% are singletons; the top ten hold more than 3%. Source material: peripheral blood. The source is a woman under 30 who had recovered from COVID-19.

The CDR3 sequence is CAWTGGITGYTF. The CDR3 DNA sequence: TGTGCCTGGACAGGGGGCATTACAGGCTACACCTTC. The chain couples TRBV30 to TRBJ1-2; 8 nucleotides match TRBD1. The CDR3 totals 12 residues. J lost 8 bases, V lost 4 bases, and 6 bases had no gene match. The germline gives CDR1 GTSNPN, CDR2 SVGIG (reference sequence).

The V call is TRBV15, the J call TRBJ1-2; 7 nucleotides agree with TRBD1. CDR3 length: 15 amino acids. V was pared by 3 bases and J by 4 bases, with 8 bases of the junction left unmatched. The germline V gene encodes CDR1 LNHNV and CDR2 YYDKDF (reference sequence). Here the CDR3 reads CATSSRQGGLYGYTF. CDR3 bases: TGTGCCACCAGCAGCCGACAGGGAGGACTCTATGGCTACACCTTC.

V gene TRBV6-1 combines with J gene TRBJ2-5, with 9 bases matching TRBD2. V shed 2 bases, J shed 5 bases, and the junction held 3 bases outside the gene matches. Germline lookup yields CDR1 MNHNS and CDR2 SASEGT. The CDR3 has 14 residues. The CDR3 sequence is CASSEIAGVETQYF. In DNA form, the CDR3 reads TGTGCCAGCAGTGAAATAGCGGGAGTGGAGACCCAGTACTTC.

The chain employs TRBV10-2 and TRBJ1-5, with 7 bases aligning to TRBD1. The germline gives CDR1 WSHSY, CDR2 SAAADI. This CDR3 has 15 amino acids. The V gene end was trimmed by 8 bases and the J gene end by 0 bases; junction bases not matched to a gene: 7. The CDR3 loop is CASQAGQDSNQPQHF. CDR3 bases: TGCGCCAGCCAGGCCGGACAGGATAGCAATCAGCCCCAGCATTTT.

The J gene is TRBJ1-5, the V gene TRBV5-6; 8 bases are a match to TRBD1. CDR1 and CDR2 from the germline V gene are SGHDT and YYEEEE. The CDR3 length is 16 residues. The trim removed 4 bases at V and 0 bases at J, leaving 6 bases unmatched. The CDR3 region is CASSMDREYSNQPQHF. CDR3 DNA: TGTGCCAGCAGCATGGACAGGGAATATAGCAATCAGCCCCAGCATTTT.

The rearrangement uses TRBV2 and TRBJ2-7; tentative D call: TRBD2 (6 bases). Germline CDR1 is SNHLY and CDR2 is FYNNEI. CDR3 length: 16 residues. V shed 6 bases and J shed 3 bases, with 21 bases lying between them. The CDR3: CASSGRDRDSIYEQYV. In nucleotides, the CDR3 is TGTGCCAGCAGCGGAAGAGACCGGGACTCCATCTACGAGCAGTACGTC.